Each of the 7 T cell receptor beta chains below was sequenced from the same sample in a study of T cell responses to AZD1222 COVID-19 vaccine. Sequenced by immunoSEQ multiplex PCR; TCRdb stores in-frame clones only, minus some. The sample contains around 87,000 clones, over 75% of which appear only once. The input for sequencing was peripheral blood, taken on day 0 of AZD1222 vaccination. The origin of the receptors is an adult in good health.

The genes are TRBV30 and TRBJ2-7; possible D gene TRBD1, 6 bases. The CDR3 totals 13 residues. Germline V gene lookup returns CDR1 GTSNPN and CDR2 SVGIG (reference sequence). V lost 3 bases, J lost 4 bases, and 13 bases lay in between. Written as DNA, the CDR3 is TGTGCCTGGAGCGCCGGGACATTTTACGAGCAGTACTTC. Translating gives CAWSAGTFYEQYF.

The chain couples TRBV27 to TRBJ2-4; 7 bases align to TRBD1. The V gene's germline CDR1 is MNHEY and CDR2 SMNVEV (reference sequence). CDR3 length equals 16 residues. Trimming at V came to 5 bases and at J to 5 bases, leaving 12 bases not matched to a gene. As DNA, the CDR3 is TGTGCCAGCAGTACCAGTTATAGGGGGCAAGAAAACATTCAGTACTTC. Protein sequence: CASSTSYRGQENIQYF.

This clone was detected only a few times. The CDR3 protein is CTSSVRDSLQETQYF. CDR3 in DNA: TGCACCAGCAGCGTCCGGGACAGCCTTCAAGAGACCCAGTACTTC. V gene TRBV1 combines with J gene TRBJ2-5; TRBD1 is the table's D call and was not checked against the DNA. TRBV1 is a pseudogene segment. This CDR3 spans 15 amino acids.

The sample holds a few counts of this clone. The genes are TRBV2 and TRBJ2-7; 8 bases line up with TRBD2. Germline V CDR1 and CDR2: SNHLY, FYNNEI. The CDR3 is 13 amino acids. Trimming removed 6 bases from V and 4 bases from J; junction bases left unmatched: 5. The CDR3 here is CASRTAGGYEQYF. The CDR3 bases are TGTGCCAGCAGGACGGCGGGGGGTTACGAGCAGTACTTC.

The chain is built from TRBV4-2 and TRBJ2-7; no firm D call. The germline V gene encodes CDR1 LGHNA and CDR2 YNFKEQ. There are 15 residues in the CDR3. Trimming took off 5 bases at V and 0 bases at J, with 14 bases between the two ends. CDR3 loop: CASSAPPEISYEQYF. For the CDR3, the DNA is TGTGCCAGCAGCGCCCCCCCGGAGATCTCCTACGAGCAGTACTTC.

V is TRBV4-1 and J is TRBJ2-7; 12 bases match TRBD2. CDR1 and CDR2 (germline): MGHRA, YSYEKL. The CDR3 loop spans 16 amino acids. Trimming removed 8 bases from V and 4 bases from J; junction bases left unmatched: 12. As DNA, the CDR3 is TGCGCCAGCGCCCCGGGGAGGACTAGCGGGAATTACGAGCAGTACTTC. Translation: CASAPGRTSGNYEQYF.

This clone was counted a few times. The chain combines TRBV10-3 with TRBJ2-7, with 14 bases matching TRBD2. Per germline, CDR1 ENHRY and CDR2 SYGVKD. The CDR3 length is 16 residues. Trimming removed 1 base from V and 6 bases from J; junction bases left unmatched: 5. The CDR3 is CAISELTGTSGGEQYF. The CDR3 nucleotides are TGTGCCATCAGTGAGTTAACCGGGACTAGCGGGGGCGAGCAGTACTTC.